Described below is a single T cell receptor beta chain sequence and its context. TCRdb keeps only in-frame clones here, not all; method: immunoSEQ multiplex PCR. The sample lists 290,000 or so clones, about 93% occurring once. The V segment lost 5 bases and the J segment 6 bases; nucleotides outside the gene matches: 9. The CDR3 length is 14 residues. The germline gives CDR1 GTSNPN, CDR2 SVGIG (reference sequence). This specimen belongs to a study of blood T cell repertoires in COVID-19. The V call is TRBV30, the J call TRBJ1-4; 7 bases fit TRBD1. The receptor comes from a woman younger than 45 who had recovered from COVID-19. Sequencing used PBMCs or T cells enriched from blood (not recorded which). The CDR3 DNA is TGTGCCTGGCGGCCGGGACAGTTCTATGAAAAACTGTTTTTT. Translating gives CAWRPGQFYEKLFF.